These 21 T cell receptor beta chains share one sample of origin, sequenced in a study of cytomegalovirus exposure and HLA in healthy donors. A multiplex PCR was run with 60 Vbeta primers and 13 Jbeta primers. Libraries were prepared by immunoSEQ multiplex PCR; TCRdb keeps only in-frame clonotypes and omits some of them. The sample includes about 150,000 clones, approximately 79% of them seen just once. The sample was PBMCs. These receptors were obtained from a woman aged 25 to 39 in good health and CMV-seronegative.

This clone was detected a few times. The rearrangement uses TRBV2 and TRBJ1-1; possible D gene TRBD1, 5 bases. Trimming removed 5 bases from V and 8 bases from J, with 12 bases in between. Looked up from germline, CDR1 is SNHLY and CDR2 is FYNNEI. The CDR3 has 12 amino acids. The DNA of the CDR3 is TGTGCCAGCAGTATCAGCAGGGTGGAAGCTTTCTTT. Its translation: CASSISRVEAFF.

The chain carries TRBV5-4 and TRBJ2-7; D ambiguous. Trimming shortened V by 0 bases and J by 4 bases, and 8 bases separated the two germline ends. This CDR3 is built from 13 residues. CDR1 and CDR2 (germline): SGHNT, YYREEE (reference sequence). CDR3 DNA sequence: TGTGCCAGCAGCTTGGACAGAGTATACGAGCAGTACTTC. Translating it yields CASSLDRVYEQYF.

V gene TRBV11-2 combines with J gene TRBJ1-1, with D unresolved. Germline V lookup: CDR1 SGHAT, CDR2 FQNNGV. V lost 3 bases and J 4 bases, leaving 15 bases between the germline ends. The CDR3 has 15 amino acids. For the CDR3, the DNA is TGTGCCAGCAGCTTGCCCCGACGGGGTATCACTGAAGCTTTCTTT. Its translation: CASSLPRRGITEAFF.

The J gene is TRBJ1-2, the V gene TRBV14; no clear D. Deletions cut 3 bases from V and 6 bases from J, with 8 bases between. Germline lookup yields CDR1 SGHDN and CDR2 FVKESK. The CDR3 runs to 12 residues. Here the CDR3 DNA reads TGTGCCAGCAGCCAGCCCGGGGATGGCTACACCTTC. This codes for CASSQPGDGYTF.

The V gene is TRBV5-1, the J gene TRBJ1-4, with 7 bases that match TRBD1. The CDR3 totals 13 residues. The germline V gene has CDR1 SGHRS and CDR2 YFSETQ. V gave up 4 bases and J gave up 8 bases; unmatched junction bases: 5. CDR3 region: CASSGGTVEKLFF. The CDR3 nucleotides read TGCGCCAGCAGCGGCGGGACAGTCGAAAAACTGTTTTTT.

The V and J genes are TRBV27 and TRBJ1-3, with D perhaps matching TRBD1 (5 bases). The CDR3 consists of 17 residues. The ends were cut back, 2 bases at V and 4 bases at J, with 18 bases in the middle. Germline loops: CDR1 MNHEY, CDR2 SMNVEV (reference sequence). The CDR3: CASSLKDISRAGNTIYF. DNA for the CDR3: TGTGCCAGCAGTTTAAAGGACATCTCACGGGCGGGAAACACCATATATTTT.

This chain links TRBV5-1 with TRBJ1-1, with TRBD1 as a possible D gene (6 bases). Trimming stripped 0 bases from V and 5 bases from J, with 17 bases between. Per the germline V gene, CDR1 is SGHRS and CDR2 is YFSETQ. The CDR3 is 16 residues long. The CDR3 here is CASSLGPGRGDTEAFF. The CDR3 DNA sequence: TGCGCCAGCAGCTTGGGACCGGGCAGGGGAGATACTGAAGCTTTCTTT.

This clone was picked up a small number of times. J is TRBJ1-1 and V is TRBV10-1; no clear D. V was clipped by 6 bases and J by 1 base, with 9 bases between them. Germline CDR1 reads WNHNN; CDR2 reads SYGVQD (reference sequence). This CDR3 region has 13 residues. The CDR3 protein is CASSDPGNTEAFF. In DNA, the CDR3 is TGCGCCAGCAGCGACCCAGGGAACACTGAAGCTTTCTTT.

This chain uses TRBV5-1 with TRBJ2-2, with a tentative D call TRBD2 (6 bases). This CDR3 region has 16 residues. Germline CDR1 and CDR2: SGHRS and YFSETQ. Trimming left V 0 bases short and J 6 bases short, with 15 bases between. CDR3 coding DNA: TGCGCCAGCAGCTTGGGAGTTTCTGGCGGGGCCGGGGAGCTGTTTTTT. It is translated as CASSLGVSGGAGELFF.

The CDR3 coding sequence is TGCGCCAGCAGCTTGGAAGGGACTAGCTCCTACGAGCAGTACTTC. Translation gives CASSLEGTSSYEQYF. The rearrangement uses TRBV5-1 and TRBJ2-7; TRBD2 aligns across 8 bases. Germline values: CDR1 SGHRS, CDR2 YFSETQ. The length of the CDR3 is 15 residues. Trimming removed 0 bases from V and 0 bases from J; junction bases left unmatched: 2.

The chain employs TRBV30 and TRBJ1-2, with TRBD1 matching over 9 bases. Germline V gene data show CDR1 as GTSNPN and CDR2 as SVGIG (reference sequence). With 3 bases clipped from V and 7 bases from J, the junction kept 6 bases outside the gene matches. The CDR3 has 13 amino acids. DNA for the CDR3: TGTGCCTGGAGCGCGGACAGGGGAAGTGGCTACACCTTC. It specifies CAWSADRGSGYTF.

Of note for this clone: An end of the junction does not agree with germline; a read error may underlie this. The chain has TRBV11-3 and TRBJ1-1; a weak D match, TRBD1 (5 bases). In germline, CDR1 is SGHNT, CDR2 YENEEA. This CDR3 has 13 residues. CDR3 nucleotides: TGTGCCAGCAGTCTATGGGAGGACACAGAAGCTTTCTTT. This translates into CASSLWEDTEAFF. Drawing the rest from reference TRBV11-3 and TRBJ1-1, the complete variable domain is EAGVVQSPRYKIIEKKQPVAFWCNPISGHNTLYWYLQNLGQGPELLIRYENEEAVDDSQLPKDRFSAERLKGVDSTLKIQPAELGDSAVYLCASSLWEDTEAFFGQGTRLTVV.

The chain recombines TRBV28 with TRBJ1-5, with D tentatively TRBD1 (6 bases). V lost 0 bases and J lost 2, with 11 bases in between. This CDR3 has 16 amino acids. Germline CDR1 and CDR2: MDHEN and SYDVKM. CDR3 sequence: CASSLWAGAGNQPQHF. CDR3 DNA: TGTGCCAGCAGTTTATGGGCAGGGGCAGGCAATCAGCCCCAGCATTTT.

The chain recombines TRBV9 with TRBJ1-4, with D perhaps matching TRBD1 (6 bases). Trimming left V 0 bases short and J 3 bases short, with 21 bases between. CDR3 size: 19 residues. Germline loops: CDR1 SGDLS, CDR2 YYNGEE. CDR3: CASSVDPATGIGANEKLFF. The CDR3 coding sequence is TGTGCCAGCAGCGTAGATCCGGCGACAGGTATCGGGGCTAATGAAAAACTGTTTTTT.

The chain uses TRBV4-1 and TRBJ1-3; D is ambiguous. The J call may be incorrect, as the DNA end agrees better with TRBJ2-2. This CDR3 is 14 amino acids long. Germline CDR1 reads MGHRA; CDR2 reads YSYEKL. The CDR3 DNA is TGCGCCAGCAGCCAAGAGAGGATGGCCGGGGAGCTGTTTTTT. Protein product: CASSQERMAGELFF.

In DNA form, the CDR3 reads TGTGCCAGCAGCTCCCAAATGAACACTGAAGCTTTCTTT. This gives the protein CASSSQMNTEAFF. The chain recombines TRBV13 with TRBJ1-1; D is unclear. Trimming left V 4 bases short and J 0 bases short, with 6 bases between. This CDR3 is built from 13 residues. Germline V lookup: CDR1 PRHDT, CDR2 FYEKMQ (reference sequence).

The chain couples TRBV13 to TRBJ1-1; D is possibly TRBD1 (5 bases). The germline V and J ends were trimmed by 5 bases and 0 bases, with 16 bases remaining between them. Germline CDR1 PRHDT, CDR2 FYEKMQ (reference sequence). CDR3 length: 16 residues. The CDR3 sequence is CASSDTGGTMNTEAFF. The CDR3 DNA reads TGTGCCAGCAGCGATACGGGGGGAACCATGAACACTGAAGCTTTCTTT.

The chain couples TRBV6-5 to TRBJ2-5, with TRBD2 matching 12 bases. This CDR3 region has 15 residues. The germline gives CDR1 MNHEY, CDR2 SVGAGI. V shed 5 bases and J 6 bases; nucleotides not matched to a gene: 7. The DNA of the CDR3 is TGTGCCAGCAGTCCCCCCCTAGCGGGGGGGAAGACCCAGTACTTC. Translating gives CASSPPLAGGKTQYF.

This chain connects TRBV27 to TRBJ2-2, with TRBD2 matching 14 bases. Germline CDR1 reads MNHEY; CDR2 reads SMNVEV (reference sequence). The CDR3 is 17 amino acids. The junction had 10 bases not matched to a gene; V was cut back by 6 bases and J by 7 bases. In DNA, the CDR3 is TGTGCCAGCAGCTTTAGGACTAGCGGGGGGTCTGTCGGGGAGCTGTTTTTT. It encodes CASSFRTSGGSVGELFF.

The CDR3 protein is CASSETRDRGKVGTEAFF. The CDR3 DNA follows: TGCGCCAGCAGTGAGACCCGGGACAGGGGCAAGGTGGGCACTGAAGCTTTCTTT. The genes are TRBV10-2 and TRBJ1-1; 10 bases match TRBD1. The CDR3 has 18 residues. CDR1 and CDR2 (germline): WSHSY, SAAADI. V shed 2 bases and J 4 bases; nucleotides not matched to a gene: 13.

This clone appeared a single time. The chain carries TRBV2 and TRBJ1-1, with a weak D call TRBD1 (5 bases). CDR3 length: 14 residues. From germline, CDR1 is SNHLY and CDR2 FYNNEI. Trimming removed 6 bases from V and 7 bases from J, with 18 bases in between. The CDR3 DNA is TGTGCCAGCAGGCGATGGAGGGACCGGGGTGAAGCTTTCTTT. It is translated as CASRRWRDRGEAFF.